The 32 T cell receptor beta chains reported below all come from one sample, sequenced in a study of blood T cell repertoires in COVID-19. Data came from immunoSEQ multiplex PCR; TCRdb stores just in-frame clones and leaves some out. In the table there are 250,000 or so clones, about 80% of which are singletons. The sample consisted of PBMCs or T cells enriched from blood (not recorded which). These receptors were collected from a woman aged 40 to 50 who had been exposed to COVID-19.

The chain joins TRBV7-9 to TRBJ1-6; D not resolved. The CDR3 runs 15 residues. Between the trimmed V and J ends, which lost 5 bases and 7 bases, there was a span of 15 bases. Germline V CDR1 and CDR2: SEHNR, FQNEAQ (reference sequence). The chain's CDR3 is CASSPRVRRNSPLHF. In DNA, the CDR3 is TGTGCCAGCAGCCCCCGGGTGAGGAGGAATTCACCCCTCCACTTT.

The chain joins TRBV9 to TRBJ1-5; D uncertain. This CDR3 contains 15 residues. The V gene lost 0 bases and the J gene lost 4 bases, with 11 bases spanning the gap. Germline CDR1 is SGDLS and CDR2 is YYNGEE. The CDR3 DNA reads as TGTGCCAGCAGCGTAGCTCCAGGTCCTAATCAGCCCCAGCATTTT. Protein: CASSVAPGPNQPQHF. The full variable domain, rest sourced from reference TRBV9 and TRBJ1-5, is DSGVTQTPKHLITATGQRVTLRCSPRSGDLSVYWYQQSLDQGLQFLIQYYNGEERAKGNILERFSAQQFPDLHSELNLSSLELGDSALYFCASSVAPGPNQPQHFGDGTRLSIL.

The chain couples TRBV7-2 to TRBJ1-2; no clear D. The CDR3 runs to 15 residues. The V and J ends lost 1 base and 0 bases respectively, with 9 bases between them. Germline CDR1 SGHTA, CDR2 FQGNSA. This CDR3 reads CASSLETGTNYGYTF. CDR3 nucleotides: TGTGCCAGCAGCTTAGAGACGGGGACTAACTATGGCTACACCTTC.

This sequence joins TRBV5-5 and TRBJ1-6, with a possible D match to TRBD1 (5 bases). The CDR3 has 17 residues. Germline V gene lookup returns CDR1 SGHKS and CDR2 YYEKEE (reference sequence). V was trimmed by 4 bases and J by 7 bases, leaving 21 bases between them. CDR3 in amino acids: CASSVIATRALNSPLHF. The CDR3 DNA reads TGTGCCAGCAGCGTCATTGCGACCAGGGCCCTAAATTCACCCCTCCACTTT.

The gene calls are TRBV2 and TRBJ2-2; 8 bases align to TRBD1. The V gene's germline CDR1 is SNHLY and CDR2 FYNNEI. J lost 6 bases, V lost 7 bases, and 10 bases had no gene match. The CDR3 loop spans 15 amino acids. CDR3 protein: CASTRQGLDSGELFF. The CDR3 DNA reads as TGTGCCAGCACCCGACAGGGGCTGGACTCCGGGGAGCTGTTTTTT.

The chain uses TRBV11-2 and TRBJ1-3; a weak D match, TRBD1 (6 bases). Germline lookup yields CDR1 SGHAT and CDR2 FQNNGV. Trimming removed 1 base at V and 11 bases at J, with 24 bases between. The CDR3 is 17 residues long. This chain's CDR3 is CASSLAPSGLRDTAIYF. CDR3 in DNA: TGTGCCAGCAGCTTAGCCCCCTCAGGCCTTCGGGACACGGCCATATATTTT.

The V call is TRBV5-6, the J call TRBJ2-2; 15 bases align to TRBD2. This CDR3 comprises 17 residues. The germline gives CDR1 SGHDT, CDR2 YYEEEE. V lost 4 bases to trimming and J lost 3 bases; unmatched junction nucleotides: 4. The CDR3 sequence: CASSGLAGGTDTGELFF. DNA for the CDR3: TGTGCCAGCAGCGGACTAGCGGGGGGGACGGACACCGGGGAGCTGTTTTTT.

This chain joins TRBV9 and TRBJ2-5; 13 bases match TRBD2. This CDR3 has 17 residues. Germline V gene sequence: CDR1 SGDLS, CDR2 YYNGEE. J was trimmed by 2 bases and V by 3 bases; bases with no gene match: 7. The DNA for the CDR3 is TGTGCCAGCAGCGCCGGACTAGCGGGGGCCATACAAGAGACCCAGTACTTC. Translation gives CASSAGLAGAIQETQYF.

In its sample, this clone was seen a few times. The genes are TRBV7-9 and TRBJ1-6; a weak D match, TRBD1 (6 bases). The CDR3 has 15 residues. V lost 5 bases to trimming and J lost 6 bases, with 14 bases between them. Germline values: CDR1 SEHNR, CDR2 FQNEAQ (reference sequence). CDR3 amino acids: CASSPLGQINSPLHF. The DNA of the CDR3 is TGTGCCAGCAGCCCTCTTGGACAGATTAATTCACCCCTCCACTTT. The entire variable domain, with the rest obtained from reference TRBV7-9 and TRBJ1-6, is as follows: DTGVSQNPRHKITKRGQNVTFRCDPISEHNRLYWYRQTLGQGPEFLTYFQNEAQLEKSRLLSDRFSAERPKGSFSTLEIQRTEQGDSAMYLCASSPLGQINSPLHFGNGTRLTVT.

J is TRBJ2-3 and V is TRBV7-9; D gene uncertain. Trimming stripped 7 bases from V and 2 bases from J, with 19 bases between. The CDR3 loop spans 16 amino acids. Germline lookup yields CDR1 SEHNR and CDR2 FQNEAQ (reference sequence). This CDR3 reads CASTLAVVGHTDTQYF. The CDR3, as DNA: TGTGCCAGCACCCTTGCGGTGGTGGGTCACACAGATACGCAGTATTTT. The full variable domain, with the rest looked up from reference TRBV7-9 and TRBJ2-3, is DTGVSQNPRHKITKRGQNVTFRCDPISEHNRLYWYRQTLGQGPEFLTYFQNEAQLEKSRLLSDRFSAERPKGSFSTLEIQRTEQGDSAMYLCASTLAVVGHTDTQYFGPGTRLTVL.

The V call is TRBV7-8, the J call TRBJ1-4; D remains ambiguous. CDR3 size: 14 residues. Trimming removed 5 bases at V and 0 bases at J, with 7 bases between. Germline loops: CDR1 SGHVS, CDR2 FQNEAQ. CDR3 nucleotides: TGTGCCAGCAGCGTAAGCCCAACTAATGAAAAACTGTTTTTT. Translated, it gives CASSVSPTNEKLFF. Together with reference TRBV7-8 and TRBJ1-4, the CDR3 gives the full variable domain: GAGVSQSPRYKVAKRGQDVALRCDPISGHVSLFWYQQALGQGPEFLTYFQNEAQLDKSGLPSDRFFAERPEGSVSTLKIQRTQQEDSAVYLCASSVSPTNEKLFFGSGTQLSVL.

This chain uses TRBV7-2 with TRBJ1-2; 9 nucleotides line up with TRBD1. Germline V gene data show CDR1 as SGHTA and CDR2 as FQGNSA. The V segment lost 7 bases and the J segment 5 bases; nucleotides outside the gene matches: 8. The CDR3 contains 14 residues. CDR3 in amino acids: CASKTQGAGYGYTF. The CDR3 nucleotides are TGTGCCAGCAAAACACAGGGGGCGGGGTATGGCTACACCTTC.

The J gene is TRBJ2-2, the V gene TRBV3-1 (or the pseudogene TRBV3-2), with D unresolved. V lost 0 bases and J lost 13, with 12 bases in between. CDR3 length: 13 amino acids. Germline CDR1 reads LGHDT; CDR2 reads YNNKEL (reference sequence). CDR3 loop: CASSQDTYRGLFF. CDR3 DNA: TGTGCCAGCAGCCAAGATACGTACCGCGGGCTGTTTTTT.

The chain carries TRBV7-4 and TRBJ1-5; no reliable D call. Germline CDR1 and CDR2: SGHVT and SQSDAQ. V dropped 6 bases and J dropped 1 base, with 13 bases sitting between them. The CDR3 extends over 15 amino acids. The CDR3 bases are TGTGCCAGCAGAGACTCCGAGGGAAGCAATCAGCCCCAGCATTTT. Translated, it gives CASRDSEGSNQPQHF.

CDR3 coding DNA: TGCGCCAGCAGCCCCGGACAGGGTGTAGGTAGCAATCAGCCCCAGCATTTT. It codes for CASSPGQGVGSNQPQHF. The V gene is TRBV5-1, the J gene TRBJ1-5, with 8 bases fitting TRBD1. V dropped 4 bases and J dropped 0; count of bases not matched to a gene: 9. Germline lookup yields CDR1 SGHRS and CDR2 YFSETQ. The CDR3 is made up of 17 amino acids. Filled out from reference TRBV5-1 and TRBJ1-5, the complete variable domain reads KAGVTQTPRYLIKTRGQQVTLSCSPISGHRSVSWYQQTPGQGLQFLFEYFSETQRNKGNFPGRFSGRQFSNSRSEMNVSTLELGDSALYLCASSPGQGVGSNQPQHFGDGTRLSIL.

This clone was observed a handful of times. This chain connects TRBV29-1 to TRBJ2-7, with 7 bases aligning to TRBD1. Per germline, CDR1 SQVTM and CDR2 ANQGSEA. The CDR3 contains 12 residues. The trim removed 7 bases at V and 3 bases at J, leaving 6 bases unmatched. For the CDR3, the DNA is TGCAGCGCCGGACAGGCGCACTACGAGCAGTACTTC. This encodes CSAGQAHYEQYF.

The rearrangement joins TRBV14 to TRBJ1-1; 9 nucleotides align to TRBD1. The CDR3 is 16 amino acids. CDR1 is SGHDN, CDR2 FVKESK, per germline. V dropped 4 bases and J dropped 0; count of bases not matched to a gene: 6. CDR3 nucleotides: TGTGCCAGCAGCCGATGGGGACAGGGAATGAACACTGAAGCTTTCTTT. Translating gives CASSRWGQGMNTEAFF.

This clone was seen only once. The chain joins TRBV29-1 to TRBJ2-7; TRBD2 is a possible D gene (6 bases). The CDR3 spans 13 residues. V lost 4 bases and J 5 bases, leaving 15 bases between the germline ends. Germline CDR1 SQVTM, CDR2 ANQGSEA. In nucleotides, the CDR3 is TGCAGCGTTGTCATACCGGGGGTTCACGAGCAGTACTTC. It is translated as CSVVIPGVHEQYF.

The V call is TRBV6-4, the J call TRBJ2-1, with 10 bases that match TRBD2. V gave up 2 bases and J gave up 6 bases; unmatched junction bases: 7. The CDR3 loop spans 16 amino acids. Per germline, CDR1 MRHNA and CDR2 SNTAGT. In DNA, the CDR3 is TGTGCCAGCAGTGACCAGCCTAGCGGGGGAGGCAATGAGCAGTTCTTC. It encodes CASSDQPSGGGNEQFF.

This clone was detected a few times. The CDR3 spells CASSRTGVDSPLHF. CDR3 coding DNA: TGTGCCAGCAGTCGGACAGGGGTTGATTCACCCCTCCACTTT. The chain combines TRBV5-5 with TRBJ1-6; TRBD1 aligns across 9 bases. With 5 bases clipped from V and 8 bases from J, the junction kept 5 bases outside the gene matches. This CDR3 comprises 14 residues. Germline V gene sequence: CDR1 SGHKS, CDR2 YYEKEE (reference sequence).

This clone appeared a single time. The rearrangement joins TRBV2 to TRBJ2-7, with D perhaps TRBD1 (5 bases). From germline, CDR1 is SNHLY and CDR2 FYNNEI. This CDR3 comprises 15 residues. Trimming cost V 3 bases and J 7 bases, with 19 bases left between them. The CDR3 is CASSDPSLRQGEQYF. The CDR3 bases are TGTGCCAGCAGTGATCCGAGCCTGCGTCAGGGAGAGCAGTACTTC.

The chain employs TRBV10-3 and TRBJ2-5; TRBD2 matches 10 bases. Germline lookup yields CDR1 ENHRY and CDR2 SYGVKD. V shed 2 bases, J shed 4 bases, and the junction held 4 bases outside the gene matches. CDR3 length: 15 amino acids. The CDR3 region has the DNA TGTGCCATCAGTGAGACTAGCGGGGTAGGAGAGACCCAGTACTTC. This translates into CAISETSGVGETQYF.

This clone showed up just once. This chain uses TRBV6-2 or TRBV6-3 with TRBJ2-7; weak D call: TRBD1 (7 bases). The V end lost 0 bases, the J end lost 2 bases, and 14 bases lay between the germline ends. The CDR3 length is 16 residues. Looked up from germline, CDR1 is MNHEY and CDR2 is SVGEGT. The CDR3 DNA is TGTGCCAGCAGTTACTCCAGCGGGCAGGGGGCCTACGAGCAGTACTTC. It yields the protein CASSYSSGQGAYEQYF.

The V call is TRBV7-8, the J call TRBJ2-3; D is unresolved. V lost 3 bases and J 2 bases, leaving 6 bases between the germline ends. The CDR3 consists of 13 residues. CDR1 is SGHVS, CDR2 FQNEAQ, per germline. CDR3 DNA sequence: TGTGCCAGCAGCTTGAGCTCCACAGATACGCAGTATTTT. It is translated as CASSLSSTDTQYF.

The chain employs TRBV12-3 or TRBV12-4 and TRBJ1-1, with 8 bases that match TRBD1. Trimming removed 6 bases from V and 4 bases from J; junction bases left unmatched: 4. The length of the CDR3 is 13 residues. Here the CDR3 DNA reads TGTGCCAGCAGCCCGCAGGGGGCCACTGAAGCTTTCTTT. This gives the protein CASSPQGATEAFF.

The chain recombines TRBV6-4 with TRBJ2-3; 13 bases match TRBD2. The trim removed 2 bases at V and 4 bases at J, leaving 0 bases unmatched. The CDR3 extends over 15 amino acids. Germline CDR1 MRHNA, CDR2 SNTAGT. CDR3 bases: TGTGCCAGCAGTGACGGGACTAGCGGGGCAGATACGCAGTATTTT. This codes for CASSDGTSGADTQYF.

The chain has TRBV6-5 and TRBJ2-5, with 9 nucleotides matching TRBD2. Unmatched junction bases numbered 4, after V lost 3 bases and J lost 2 bases. The CDR3 has 15 amino acids. CDR1 and CDR2 (germline): MNHEY, SVGAGI. The CDR3: CASSYGAGGQETQYF. The CDR3 DNA reads TGTGCCAGCAGTTATGGGGCGGGGGGGCAAGAGACCCAGTACTTC.

V usage is TRBV6-5 and J usage is TRBJ2-7, with a weak D call TRBD2 (5 bases). V lost 7 bases to trimming and J lost 0 bases, with 10 bases between them. Germline V gene data show CDR1 as MNHEY and CDR2 as SVGAGI. The length of the CDR3 is 13 residues. The CDR3 protein is CASNRGGSYEQYF. CDR3 sequence (DNA): TGTGCCAGCAATCGGGGTGGCTCCTACGAGCAGTACTTC.

The sample holds one count of this clone. The rearrangement joins TRBV20-1 to TRBJ1-1, with a possible D match to TRBD1 (6 bases). This CDR3 is built from 11 residues. The germline V and J ends were trimmed by 6 bases and 6 bases, with 11 bases remaining between them. Per germline, CDR1 DFQATT and CDR2 SNEGSKA (reference sequence). CDR3 sequence reads: CSATGSPEAFF. The CDR3 DNA follows: TGCAGTGCCACAGGGAGTCCTGAAGCTTTCTTT.

V usage is TRBV9 and J usage is TRBJ2-1; D might be TRBD2 (7 bases). The germline V gene encodes CDR1 SGDLS and CDR2 YYNGEE. The CDR3 runs to 17 residues. Trimming left V 3 bases short and J 8 bases short, with 24 bases between. The CDR3 region is CASSAATRGARVDEQFF. The CDR3 coding sequence is TGTGCCAGCAGCGCAGCAACACGGGGGGCTCGGGTTGATGAGCAGTTCTTC.

This clone has more than one count but fewer than ten. This chain joins TRBV6-1 and TRBJ2-1; 12 bases align to TRBD2. CDR1 is MNHNS and CDR2 is SASEGT in the germline V gene. V gave up 2 bases and J gave up 9 bases; unmatched junction bases: 8. The CDR3 totals 16 residues. CDR3 in DNA: TGTGCCAGCAGTGAACAAGGACTAGCGGGGACGGGTGAGCAGTTCTTC. This gives the protein CASSEQGLAGTGEQFF.

The chain recombines TRBV2 with TRBJ1-2, with TRBD1 matching over 8 bases. This CDR3 spans 15 amino acids. Germline V gene sequence: CDR1 SNHLY, CDR2 FYNNEI. With V trimmed by 2 bases and J by 5 bases, 7 bases remained unmatched. In DNA, the CDR3 is TGTGCCAGCAGTGAACAGGGGGCAATGTGGTATGGCTACACCTTC. Amino acid sequence: CASSEQGAMWYGYTF.